This T cell receptor (beta chain) was observed in a study of early T cells in non-severe SARS-CoV-2 infection. Study details: Chains from this unsorted whole-blood bulk RNA could not be paired. Whole-study findings and limits: CD4 and private specificities were missed by VDJdb matching, which favored anti-spike CD8 responses.

A few counts support this clonotype. Its cognate antigen is unknown. CDR3 length: 17 residues. The J segment lost 8 bases and the V segment lost 1 base, leaving 16 bases of the junction unmatched. Germline CDR1 and CDR2: MGHRA and YSYEKL. Individual cDNA molecules received unique molecular identifiers during library preparation. MiXCR, applied by TCRdb to the 5' RACE reads, yields one record per CDR3 protein. The sample comprises 50,000 or so distinct CDR3 sequences, around 14% of which are singletons, and approximately 10% rests with the top ten. The rearrangement uses TRBV4-1 and TRBJ1-2; 7 nucleotides agree with TRBD1. The source of this sequence is an adult who was a healthcare worker with PCR-confirmed SARS-CoV-2 infection or an uninfected control (not recorded which). The sequencing sample was made of whole blood. CDR3 loop: CASSQGHRDRPYGGYTF. The CDR3 DNA reads as TGCGCCAGCAGCCAAGGACATCGGGACAGACCGTACGGGGGCTACACCTTC.